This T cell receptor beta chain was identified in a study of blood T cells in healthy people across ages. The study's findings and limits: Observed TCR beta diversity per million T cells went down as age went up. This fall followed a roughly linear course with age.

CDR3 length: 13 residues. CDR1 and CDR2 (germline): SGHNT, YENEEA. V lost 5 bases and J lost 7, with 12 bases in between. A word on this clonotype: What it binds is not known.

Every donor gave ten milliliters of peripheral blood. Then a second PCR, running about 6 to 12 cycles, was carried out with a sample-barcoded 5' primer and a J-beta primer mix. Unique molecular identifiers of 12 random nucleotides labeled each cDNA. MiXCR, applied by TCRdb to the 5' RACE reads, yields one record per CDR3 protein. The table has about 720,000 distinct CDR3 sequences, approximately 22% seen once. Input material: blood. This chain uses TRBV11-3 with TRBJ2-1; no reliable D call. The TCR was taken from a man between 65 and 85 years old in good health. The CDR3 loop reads CASSPTINNEQFF. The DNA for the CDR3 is TGTGCCAGCAGCCCCACTATCAATAATGAGCAGTTCTTC. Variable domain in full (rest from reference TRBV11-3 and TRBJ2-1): EAGVVQSPRYKIIEKKQPVAFWCNPISGHNTLYWYLQNLGQGPELLIRYENEEAVDDSQLPKDRFSAERLKGVDSTLKIQPAELGDSAVYLCASSPTINNEQFFGPGTRLTVL.